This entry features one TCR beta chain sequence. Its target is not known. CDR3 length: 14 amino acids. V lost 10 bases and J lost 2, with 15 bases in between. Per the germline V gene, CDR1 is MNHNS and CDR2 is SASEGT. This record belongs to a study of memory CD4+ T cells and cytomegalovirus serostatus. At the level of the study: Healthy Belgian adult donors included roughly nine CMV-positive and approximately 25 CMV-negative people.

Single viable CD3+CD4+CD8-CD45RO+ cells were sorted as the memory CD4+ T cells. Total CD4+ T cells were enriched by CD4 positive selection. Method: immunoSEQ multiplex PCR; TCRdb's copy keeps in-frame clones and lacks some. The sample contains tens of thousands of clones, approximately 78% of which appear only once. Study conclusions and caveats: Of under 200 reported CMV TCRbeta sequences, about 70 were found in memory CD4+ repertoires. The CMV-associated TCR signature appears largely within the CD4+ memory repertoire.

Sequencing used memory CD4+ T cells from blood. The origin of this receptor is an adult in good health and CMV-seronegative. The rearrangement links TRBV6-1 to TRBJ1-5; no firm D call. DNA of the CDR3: TGTGCCACCGCGGACGTGGGTCGCAATCAGCCCCAGCATTTT. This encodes CATADVGRNQPQHF.